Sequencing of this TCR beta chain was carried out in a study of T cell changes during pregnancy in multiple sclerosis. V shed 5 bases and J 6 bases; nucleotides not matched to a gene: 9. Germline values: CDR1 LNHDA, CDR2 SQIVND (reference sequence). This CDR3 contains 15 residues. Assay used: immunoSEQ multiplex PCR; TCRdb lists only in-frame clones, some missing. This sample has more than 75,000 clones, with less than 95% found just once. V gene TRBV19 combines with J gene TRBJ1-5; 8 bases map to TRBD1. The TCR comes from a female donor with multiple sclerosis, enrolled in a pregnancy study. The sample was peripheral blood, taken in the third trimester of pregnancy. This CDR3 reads CASSRLTGVSQPQHF. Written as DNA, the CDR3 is TGTGCCAGTAGTCGTCTGACAGGGGTAAGTCAGCCCCAGCATTTT.